This TCR beta chain was identified during a study of human T cells and chemical hapten exposure. Whole-study context: An area of 2 cm by approximately 2 cm on upper inner arm skin received 2% DPC for sensitization.

TCRdb redid the calling of the RACE reads with MiXCR, one entry per CDR3 protein. This sample yields roughly 380,000 distinct CDR3 sequences, of which nearly 6.5% are seen a single time; around 5.6% belongs to the top ten. Losses at the gene ends were 1 base for V and 5 bases for J; bases not matched to a gene: 9. CDR1 SGHNT and CDR2 YYREEE come from the germline V gene (reference sequence). The CDR3 sequence is 16 residues long. As for time point: patch test 2, 6 weeks after DPC sensitization. As for treatment: therapeutic diphenylcyclopropenone sensitization with weekly scalp DPC. The chain links TRBV5-4 to TRBJ2-5; TRBD2 matches 9 bases. Sequenced here: whole blood, sampled in connection with sensitization to the hapten diphenylcyclopropenone (DPC). This TCR was sampled from a woman aged 18-30 years with alopecia areata. Some clones in this sample may be carry-over from other donors' samples. The CDR3 sequence is CASSLIRAGGIETQYF. The CDR3 DNA is TGTGCCAGCAGCTTGATTCGAGCGGGGGGAATCGAGACCCAGTACTTC.